One and the same sample provided the 15 T cell receptor beta chains below, sequenced in a study of T cell repertoires in cytomegalovirus infection. TCRdb ran MiXCR on the reads and lists one entry per CDR3 protein. The sample includes roughly 180,000 distinct CDR3 sequences, about 30% of them seen just once. Sequenced material: PBMCs. The receptors originated from a human donor in good health (CMV status not recorded). Some clones in this sample may be carry-over from other donors' samples.

This rearrangement joins TRBV2 to TRBJ2-7; D might be TRBD2 (6 bases). Trimming took 6 bases from V and 4 from J, leaving 16 bases between them. The CDR3 has 14 amino acids. The germline V gene has CDR1 SNHLY and CDR2 FYNNEI. The CDR3 spells CASRPGTVFYEQYF. As DNA, the CDR3 is TGTGCCAGCAGACCCGGGACTGTATTTTACGAGCAGTACTTC.

The chain employs TRBV3-1 and TRBJ2-2; D unresolved. Germline-derived CDR1 and CDR2 are LGHDT and YNNKEL (reference sequence). The CDR3 runs to 14 residues. The V and J ends lost 0 bases and 6 bases respectively, with 8 bases between them. Written as DNA, the CDR3 is TGTGCCAGCAGCCAAGATAGGATCGCCGGGGAGCTGTTTTTT. Residues: CASSQDRIAGELFF.

This clonotype has only a few counts. V gene TRBV12-3 or TRBV12-4 combines with J gene TRBJ1-5; 10 nucleotides line up with TRBD1. Trimming removed 6 bases from V and 6 bases from J; junction bases left unmatched: 8. This CDR3 has 15 residues. The CDR3 reads CASRPGTGEGQPQHF. CDR3 DNA: TGTGCCAGCAGACCCGGGACAGGGGAGGGTCAGCCCCAGCATTTT.

The V call is TRBV4-1, the J call TRBJ2-1; 11 bases fit TRBD2. J was trimmed by 8 bases and V by 1 base; bases with no gene match: 7. CDR3 length equals 16 residues. Per germline, CDR1 MGHRA and CDR2 YSYEKL. CDR3: CASSQAPSGGFDEQFF. The CDR3, as DNA: TGCGCCAGCAGCCAAGCCCCTAGCGGGGGGTTCGATGAGCAGTTCTTC.

A few counts support this clonotype. The chain joins TRBV6-1 to TRBJ1-1; tentatively, D is TRBD1 (6 bases). V was pared by 6 bases and J by 0 bases, with 14 bases between. CDR1 MNHNS and CDR2 SASEGT come from the germline V gene. The CDR3 spans 15 residues. The CDR3 is CASRSRDTLNTEAFF. The CDR3 bases are TGTGCCAGCAGGAGTCGGGACACATTGAACACTGAAGCTTTCTTT.

V is TRBV6-2 or TRBV6-3 and J is TRBJ2-5, with 9 bases that match TRBD1. This CDR3 region has 13 residues. The J segment lost 6 bases and the V segment lost 4 bases, leaving 3 bases of the junction unmatched. Per the germline V gene, CDR1 is MNHEY and CDR2 is SVGEGT. CDR3 DNA sequence: TGTGCCAGCAGTTGGGACAGGGCCAAGACCCAGTACTTC. It codes for CASSWDRAKTQYF.

The rearrangement uses TRBV14 and TRBJ1-3; 9 bases line up with TRBD1. The trim removed 4 bases at V and 0 bases at J, leaving 4 bases unmatched. This CDR3 has 16 amino acids. CDR1 is SGHDN, CDR2 FVKESK, per germline. This chain's CDR3 is CASSRGQGSSGNTIYF. The DNA of the CDR3 is TGTGCCAGCAGCCGTGGACAGGGGAGCTCTGGAAACACCATATATTTT. Full variable domain (outside the CDR3, taken from reference TRBV14 and TRBJ1-3): EAGVTQFPSHSVIEKGQTVTLRCDPISGHDNLYWYRRVMGKEIKFLLHFVKESKQDESGMPNNRFLAERTGGTYSTLKVQPAELEDSGVYFCASSRGQGSSGNTIYFGEGSWLTVV.

CDR3 nucleotides: TGTGCCAGCAGTTACGGGCAGGATGAAAAACTGTTTTTT. This encodes CASSYGQDEKLFF. The chain joins TRBV6-6 to TRBJ1-4; D gene uncertain. Germline assignment: CDR1 MNHNY and CDR2 SVGAGI (reference sequence). V lost 2 bases, J lost 6 bases, and 7 bases lay in between. CDR3 length equals 13 residues.

V is TRBV7-2 and J is TRBJ2-7, with D possibly being TRBD1 or TRBD2 (5 bases each). V lost 7 bases and J 3 bases, leaving 13 bases between the germline ends. Germline V lookup: CDR1 SGHTA, CDR2 FQGNSA. The CDR3 extends over 13 amino acids. The CDR3 bases are TGTGCCAGCACCCCGGGGCGGATCTACGAGCAGTACTTC. Translating gives CASTPGRIYEQYF.

Concerning this clonotype: A clone one base away is much larger, so this may be a read error. The J gene is TRBJ1-2, the V gene TRBV7-2; D unresolved. From germline, CDR1 is SGHTA and CDR2 FQGNSA. The CDR3 extends over 12 amino acids. V lost 3 bases to trimming and J lost 9 bases, with 11 bases between them. The CDR3 spells CASSFVGLSYTF. The DNA for the CDR3 is TGTGCCAGCAGCTTTGTGGGTCTCAGCTACACCTTC.

This clonotype showed up just a few times. V and J are TRBV12-3 or TRBV12-4 and TRBJ2-3, with TRBD2 matching 13 bases. With V trimmed by 5 bases and J by 0 bases, 11 bases remained unmatched. The CDR3 has 19 amino acids. Written as DNA, the CDR3 is TGTGCCAGCAGTACTCGCTGGACTAGCGGGGGAGGTAGCACAGATACGCAGTATTTT. Translation gives CASSTRWTSGGGSTDTQYF.

This clonotype came up once. At one boundary the junction diverges from the germline segment, which might be a read error. V usage is TRBV7-2 and J usage is TRBJ2-1; 10 bases align to TRBD2. This CDR3 spans 20 amino acids. Per germline, CDR1 SGHTA and CDR2 FQGNSA. CDR3 amino acids: CVSSLALASGGPSSYNEQFF. The CDR3 DNA sequence: TGTGTCAGCAGCTTAGCGCTGGCTAGCGGGGGCCCCAGCTCCTACAATGAGCAGTTCTTC.

This rearrangement joins TRBV6-1 to TRBJ2-1; weak D call: TRBD1 (5 bases). The V end was cut by 7 bases, the J end by 6 bases, with 10 bases between. The CDR3 is made up of 12 amino acids. The V gene's germline CDR1 is MNHNS and CDR2 SASEGT. The CDR3: CASNPRGNEQFF. The CDR3 DNA reads as TGTGCCAGCAATCCTAGGGGCAATGAGCAGTTCTTC.

This clonotype was seen ten or more times. The chain links TRBV2 to TRBJ1-1; D gene uncertain. Germline V gene data show CDR1 as SNHLY and CDR2 as FYNNEI. Deletions cut 2 bases from V and 1 base from J, with 5 bases between. CDR3 length: 13 amino acids. In nucleotides, the CDR3 is TGTGCCAGCAGTGAAAATAGGAACACTGAAGCTTTCTTT. It translates to CASSENRNTEAFF. Full variable domain (remainder filled in from reference TRBV2 and TRBJ1-1): EPEVTQTPSHQVTQMGQEVILRCVPISNHLYFYWYRQILGQKVEFLVSFYNNEISEKSEIFDDQFSVERPDGSNFTLKIRSTKLEDSAMYFCASSENRNTEAFFGQGTRLTVV.

This sequence joins TRBV4-1 and TRBJ1-1; TRBD1 is a possible D gene (6 bases). The germline V and J ends were trimmed by 0 bases and 1 base, with 9 bases remaining between them. This CDR3 has 15 amino acids. Germline CDR1 MGHRA, CDR2 YSYEKL. CDR3 DNA sequence: TGCGCCAGCAGCCAAGAGTCAGGGGCGAACACTGAAGCTTTCTTT. The encoded protein is CASSQESGANTEAFF.